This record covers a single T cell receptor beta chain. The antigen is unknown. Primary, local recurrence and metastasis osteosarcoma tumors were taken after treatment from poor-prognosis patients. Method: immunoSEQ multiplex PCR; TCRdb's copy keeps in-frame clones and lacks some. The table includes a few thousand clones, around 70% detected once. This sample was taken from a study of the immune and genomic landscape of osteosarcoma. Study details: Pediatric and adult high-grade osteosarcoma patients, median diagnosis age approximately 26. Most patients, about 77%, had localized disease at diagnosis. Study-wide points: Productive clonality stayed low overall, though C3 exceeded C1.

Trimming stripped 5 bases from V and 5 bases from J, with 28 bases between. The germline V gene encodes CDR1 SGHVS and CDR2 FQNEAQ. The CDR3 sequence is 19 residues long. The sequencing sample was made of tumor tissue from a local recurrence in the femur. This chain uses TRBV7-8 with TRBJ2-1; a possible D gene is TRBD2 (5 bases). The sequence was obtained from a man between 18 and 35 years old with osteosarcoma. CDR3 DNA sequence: TGTGCCAGCAGCCCGAGGGCCGGGCAGCCGTCTCCGATCAACAATGAGCAGTTCTTC. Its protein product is CASSPRAGQPSPINNEQFF.